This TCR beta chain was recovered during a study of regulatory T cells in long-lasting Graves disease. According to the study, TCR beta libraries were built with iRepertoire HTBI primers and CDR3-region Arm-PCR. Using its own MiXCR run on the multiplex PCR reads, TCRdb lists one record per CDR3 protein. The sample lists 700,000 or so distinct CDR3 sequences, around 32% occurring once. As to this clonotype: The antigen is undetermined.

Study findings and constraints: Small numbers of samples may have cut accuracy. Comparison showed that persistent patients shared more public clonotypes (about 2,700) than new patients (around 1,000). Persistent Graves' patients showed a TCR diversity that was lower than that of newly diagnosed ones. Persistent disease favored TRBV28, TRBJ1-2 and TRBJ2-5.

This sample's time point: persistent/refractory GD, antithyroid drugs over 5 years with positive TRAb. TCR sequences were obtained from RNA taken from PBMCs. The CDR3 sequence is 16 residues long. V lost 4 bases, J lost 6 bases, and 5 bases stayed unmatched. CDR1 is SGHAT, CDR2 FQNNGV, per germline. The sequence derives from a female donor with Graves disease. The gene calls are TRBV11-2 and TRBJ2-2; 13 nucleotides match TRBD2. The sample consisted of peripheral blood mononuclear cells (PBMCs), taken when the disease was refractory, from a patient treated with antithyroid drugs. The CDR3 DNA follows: TGTGCCAGCAGCTCGGGGACTAGCGGGATCGCCGGGGAGCTGTTTTTT. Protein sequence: CASSSGTSGIAGELFF.